This T cell receptor (beta chain) was identified in a study of T cells in Graves' hyperthyroidism and ophthalmopathy. Study observations and caveats: The model made its ophthalmopathy prediction, and onset followed a median approximately 6.5 months later.

RNA transcripts provided the source from which TCR beta CDR3 regions were amplified. HTBI primers were employed in a first-round RT-PCR of the TCR CDR3. One entry per CDR3 protein, called by TCRdb with MiXCR from the multiplex PCR reads. This table has a few hundred thousand distinct CDR3 sequences, 15% to 20% appearing once. The CDR3 is 13 residues long. V was pared by 2 bases and J by 2 bases, with 7 bases between. Exclusion of a patient resulted from uncontrolled infection, other autoimmune disease, pregnancy or lactation. Thyroid ultrasound and orbital computed tomography, with clinical symptoms and serum thyroxine and TRAb, informed diagnoses. The PBMCs were sourced from fresh peripheral blood (approximately 9.6 ml). In its sample, this clonotype was seen many times. Antigen specificity is unknown.

The V call is TRBV12-3 or TRBV12-4, the J call TRBJ2-7; D uncertain. The TCR sequence derives from a woman in her 40s with Graves' ophthalmopathy. Sequencing was performed on blood. The CDR3 spells CASSLRLAYEQYF. CDR3 bases: TGTGCCAGCAGTTTAAGGCTGGCCTACGAGCAGTACTTC.